This is a list of T cell receptor beta chains from one sample in a study of cytomegalovirus exposure and HLA in healthy donors. Measured with immunoSEQ multiplex PCR; TCRdb has only the in-frame clones, and not every one. This table has roughly 100,000 clones, roughly 73% appearing once. Sequenced: PBMCs. All receptors come from a middle-aged man in good health and CMV-seronegative. Each CDR3 is given with its conserved first and last residue. D genes are given only for firm matches. Rows may omit the clone size; those that give it use once, few, many or a size class.

v_gene	d_gene	j_gene	abundance	CDR3nt	CDR3aa
TRBV5-6	TRBD2	TRBJ2-2	-	TGTGCCAGCAGGCCGGGGGGGCCCAACACCGGGGAGCTGTTTTTT	CASRPGGPNTGELFF
TRBV7-9	-	TRBJ1-5	-	TGTGCCAGCAGCTTAAGGGGATACAATCAGCCCCAGCATTTT	CASSLRGYNQPQHF
TRBV6-5	TRBD1	TRBJ2-3	few	TGTGCCAGCAGATCGGACAGGGGGCGGAGAGATACGCAGTATTTT	CASRSDRGRRDTQYF
TRBV7-6	TRBD2	TRBJ2-5	-	TGTGCCAGCAGCTTAGGGGACCCCGCTAGCGGGGGAGGGTACCAAGAGACCCAGTACTTC	CASSLGDPASGGGYQETQYF
TRBV2	TRBD1	TRBJ1-4	-	TGTGCCGCCGGGGACAGGTTTAATGAAAAACTGTTTTTT	CAAGDRFNEKLFF
TRBV19	TRBD2	TRBJ2-5	-	TGTGCCAGTAGTATCCCCCCAGGGCTAGCGGGGGGGGCACAAGAGACCCAGTACTTC	CASSIPPGLAGGAQETQYF
TRBV27	-	TRBJ2-1	once	TGTGCCAGCAGTCCCGGGACAACGATGCATGAGCAGTTCTTC	CASSPGTTMHEQFF
TRBV7-2	TRBD2	TRBJ2-5	-	TGTGCCAGCAGCCCTAGTCTAGCGGGGGCCCAAGAGACCCAGTACTTC	CASSPSLAGAQETQYF
TRBV11-2	-	TRBJ2-3	-	TGTGCCAGCAGCCACTTAAGGGGGACCTCCCCCACAGATACGCAGTATTTT	CASSHLRGTSPTDTQYF
TRBV27	-	TRBJ1-5	-	TGTGCCAGCAGCAACCAGGGGTCCAATCAGCCCCAGCATTTT	CASSNQGSNQPQHF
TRBV9	-	TRBJ1-4	-	TGTGCCAGCAGCGTAGGATCCAGGTCTAATGAAAAACTGTTTTTT	CASSVGSRSNEKLFF
TRBV4-2	TRBD1	TRBJ2-1	-	TGTGCCAGCAGCCAAGTAAGGGGGCGGGACAATGAGCAGTTCTTC	CASSQVRGRDNEQFF
TRBV4-3	-	TRBJ1-3	-	TGCGCCAGCAGCCAAGGAGTATCGGGGTTCGTAAACACCATATATTTT	CASSQGVSGFVNTIYF
TRBV11-2	-	TRBJ1-6	-	TGTGCCAGCAGCTTAGGCGCCCACCATTCACCCCTCCACTTT	CASSLGAHHSPLHF
TRBV7-8	TRBD1	TRBJ2-5	-	TGTGCCAGCAGCTTGAGGGGACAGGGCCTAGCCATAAAAGAGACCCAGTACTTC	CASSLRGQGLAIKETQYF
TRBV5-1	-	TRBJ1-2	-	TGCGCCAGCAGCTTGCTCCCAGGGTTAAACTATGGCTACACCTTC	CASSLLPGLNYGYTF
TRBV19	-	TRBJ1-1	few	TGTGCCAGTAGTATAGGCCAGGGTTATACTGAAGCTTTCTTT	CASSIGQGYTEAFF
TRBV10-3	-	TRBJ1-1	-	TGTGCCTCCCAGGGAGGGGGGACTGAAGCTTTCTTT	CASQGGGTEAFF
TRBV14	-	TRBJ1-2	-	TGTGCCAGCAGCCAAGTAGGGGTCCATGGCTACACCTTC	CASSQVGVHGYTF
TRBV7-2	TRBD2	TRBJ2-3	-	TGTGCCAGCAGCTCAAGGAGCGGGGGGGCCGGAGATACGCAGTATTTT	CASSSRSGGAGDTQYF